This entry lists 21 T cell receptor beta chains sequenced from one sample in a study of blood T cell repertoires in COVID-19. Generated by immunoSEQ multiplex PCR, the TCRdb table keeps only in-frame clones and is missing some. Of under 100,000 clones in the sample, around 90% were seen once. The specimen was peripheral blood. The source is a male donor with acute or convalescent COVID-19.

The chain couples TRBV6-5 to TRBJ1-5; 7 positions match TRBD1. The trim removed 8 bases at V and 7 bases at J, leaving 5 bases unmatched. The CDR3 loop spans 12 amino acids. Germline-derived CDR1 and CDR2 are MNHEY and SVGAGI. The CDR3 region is CASATGMQPQHF. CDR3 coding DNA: TGTGCCAGCGCGACAGGGATGCAGCCCCAGCATTTT.

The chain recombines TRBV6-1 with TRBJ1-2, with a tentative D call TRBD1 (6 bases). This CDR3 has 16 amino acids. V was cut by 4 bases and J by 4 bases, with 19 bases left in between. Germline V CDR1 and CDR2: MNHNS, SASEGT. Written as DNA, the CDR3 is TGTGCCAGCAGTGCCCAAGCGGGGGCGTCTAGCTATGGCTACACCTTC. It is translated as CASSAQAGASSYGYTF.

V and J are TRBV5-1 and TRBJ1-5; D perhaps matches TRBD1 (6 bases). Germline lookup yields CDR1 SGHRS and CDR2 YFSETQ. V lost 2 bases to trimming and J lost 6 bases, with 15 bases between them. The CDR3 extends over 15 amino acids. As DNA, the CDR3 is TGCGCCAGCAGCTTACAAGGGGGATTCAGTCAGCCCCAGCATTTT. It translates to CASSLQGGFSQPQHF.

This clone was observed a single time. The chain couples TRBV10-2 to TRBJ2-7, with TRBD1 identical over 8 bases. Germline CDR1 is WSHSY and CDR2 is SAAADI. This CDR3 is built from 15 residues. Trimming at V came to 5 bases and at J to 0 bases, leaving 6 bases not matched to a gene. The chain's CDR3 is CASSWDRMSSYEQYF. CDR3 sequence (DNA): TGCGCCAGCAGTTGGGACAGGATGAGCTCCTACGAGCAGTACTTC.

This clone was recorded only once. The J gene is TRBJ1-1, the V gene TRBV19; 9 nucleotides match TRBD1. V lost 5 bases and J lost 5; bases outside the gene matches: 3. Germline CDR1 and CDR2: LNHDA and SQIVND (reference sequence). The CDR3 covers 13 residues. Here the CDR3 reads CASSPTGGTEAFF. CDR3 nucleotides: TGTGCCAGTAGTCCGACAGGGGGAACTGAAGCTTTCTTT.

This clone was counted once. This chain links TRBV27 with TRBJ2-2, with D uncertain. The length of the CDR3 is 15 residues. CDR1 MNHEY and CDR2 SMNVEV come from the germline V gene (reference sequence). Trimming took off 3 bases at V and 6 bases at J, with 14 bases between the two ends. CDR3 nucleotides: TGTGCCAGCAGTTTGGTGTGGCAGGATGCCGGGGAGCTGTTTTTT. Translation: CASSLVWQDAGELFF.

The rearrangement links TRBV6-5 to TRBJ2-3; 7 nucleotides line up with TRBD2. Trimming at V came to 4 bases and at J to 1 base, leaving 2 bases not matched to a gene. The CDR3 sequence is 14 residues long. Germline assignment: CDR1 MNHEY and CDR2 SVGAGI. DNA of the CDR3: TGTGCCAGCAGTTCGGCGGGGGGCACAGATACGCAGTATTTT. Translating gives CASSSAGGTDTQYF.

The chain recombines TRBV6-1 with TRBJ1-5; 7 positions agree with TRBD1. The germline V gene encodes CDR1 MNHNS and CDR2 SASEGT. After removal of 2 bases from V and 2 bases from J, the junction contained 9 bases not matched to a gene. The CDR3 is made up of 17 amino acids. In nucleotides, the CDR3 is TGTGCCAGCAGTGAACTGAGACAGGGCGGGGGCAATCAGCCCCAGCATTTT. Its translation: CASSELRQGGGNQPQHF.

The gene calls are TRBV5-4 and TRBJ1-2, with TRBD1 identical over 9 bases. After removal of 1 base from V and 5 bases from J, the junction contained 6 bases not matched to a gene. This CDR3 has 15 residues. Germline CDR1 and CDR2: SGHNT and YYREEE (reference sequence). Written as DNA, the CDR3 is TGTGCCAGCAGCTTGCCTTCCGGGACAGGGTATGGCTACACCTTC. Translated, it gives CASSLPSGTGYGYTF. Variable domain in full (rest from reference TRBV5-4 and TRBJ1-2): ETGVTQSPTHLIKTRGQQVTLRCSSQSGHNTVSWYQQALGQGPQFIFQYYREEENGRGNFPPRFSGLQFPNYSSELNVNALELDDSALYLCASSLPSGTGYGYTFGSGTRLTVV.

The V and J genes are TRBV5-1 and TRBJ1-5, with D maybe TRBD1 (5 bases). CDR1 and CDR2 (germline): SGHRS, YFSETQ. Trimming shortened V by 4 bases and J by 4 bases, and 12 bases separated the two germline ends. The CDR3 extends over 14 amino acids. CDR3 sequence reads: CASSTGTPNQPQHF. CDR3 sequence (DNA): TGCGCCAGCAGCACCGGGACTCCTAATCAGCCCCAGCATTTT. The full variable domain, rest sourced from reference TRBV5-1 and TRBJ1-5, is KAGVTQTPRYLIKTRGQQVTLSCSPISGHRSVSWYQQTPGQGLQFLFEYFSETQRNKGNFPGRFSGRQFSNSRSEMNVSTLELGDSALYLCASSTGTPNQPQHFGDGTRLSIL.

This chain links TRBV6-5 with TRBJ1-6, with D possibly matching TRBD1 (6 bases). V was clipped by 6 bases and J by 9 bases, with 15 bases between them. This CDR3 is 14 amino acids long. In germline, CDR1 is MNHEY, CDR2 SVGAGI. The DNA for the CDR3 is TGTGCCAGCAGCCGACAGGCCCCCGCTTCACCCCTCCACTTT. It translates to CASSRQAPASPLHF.

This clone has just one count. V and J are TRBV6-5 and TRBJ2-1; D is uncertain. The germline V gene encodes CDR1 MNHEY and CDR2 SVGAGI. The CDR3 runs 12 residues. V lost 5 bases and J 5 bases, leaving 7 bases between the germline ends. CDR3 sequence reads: CASSRVNNEQFF. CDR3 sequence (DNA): TGTGCCAGCAGTCGGGTCAACAATGAGCAGTTCTTC.

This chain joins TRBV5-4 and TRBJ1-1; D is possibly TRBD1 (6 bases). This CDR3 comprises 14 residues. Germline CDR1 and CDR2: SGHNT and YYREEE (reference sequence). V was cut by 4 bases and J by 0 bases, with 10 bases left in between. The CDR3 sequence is CASSRQVLNTEAFF. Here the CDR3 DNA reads TGTGCCAGCAGCCGACAGGTTTTGAACACTGAAGCTTTCTTT.

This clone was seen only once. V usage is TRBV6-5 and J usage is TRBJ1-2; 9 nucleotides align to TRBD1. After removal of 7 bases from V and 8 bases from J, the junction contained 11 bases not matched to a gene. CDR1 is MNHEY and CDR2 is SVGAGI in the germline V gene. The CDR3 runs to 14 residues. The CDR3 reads CASNLGQGIEGYTF. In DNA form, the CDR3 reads TGTGCCAGCAACTTAGGACAGGGGATTGAGGGCTACACCTTC.

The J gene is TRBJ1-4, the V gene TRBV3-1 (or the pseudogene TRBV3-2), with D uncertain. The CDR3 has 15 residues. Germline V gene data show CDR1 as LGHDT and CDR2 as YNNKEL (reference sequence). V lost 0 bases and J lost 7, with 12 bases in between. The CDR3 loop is CASSQDTTAGEKLFF. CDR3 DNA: TGTGCCAGCAGCCAAGATACCACCGCGGGTGAAAAACTGTTTTTT.

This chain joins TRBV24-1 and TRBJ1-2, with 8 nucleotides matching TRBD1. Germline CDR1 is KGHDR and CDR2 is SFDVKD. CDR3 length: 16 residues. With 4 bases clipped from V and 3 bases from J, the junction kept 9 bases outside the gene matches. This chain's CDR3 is CATSDSGQGGDYGYTF. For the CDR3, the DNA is TGTGCCACCAGTGACTCCGGACAGGGAGGAGACTATGGCTACACCTTC.

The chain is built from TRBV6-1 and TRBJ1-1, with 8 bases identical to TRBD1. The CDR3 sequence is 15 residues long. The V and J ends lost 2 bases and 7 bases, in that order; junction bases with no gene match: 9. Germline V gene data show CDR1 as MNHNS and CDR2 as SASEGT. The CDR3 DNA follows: TGTGCCAGCAGTGAACCCGGGACAGGACATAATGAAGCTTTCTTT. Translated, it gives CASSEPGTGHNEAFF.

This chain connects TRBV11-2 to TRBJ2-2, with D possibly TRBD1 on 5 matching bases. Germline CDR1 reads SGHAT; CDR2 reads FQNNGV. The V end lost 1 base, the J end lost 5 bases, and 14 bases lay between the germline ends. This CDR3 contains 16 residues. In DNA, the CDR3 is TGTGCCAGCAGCTTAGTACCGCCAGGGTCAACCGGGGAGCTGTTTTTT. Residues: CASSLVPPGSTGELFF.

The CDR3 DNA sequence: TGCAGCGTTGATCAACTAGCGGGCCAGCAGTTCTTC. Its protein product is CSVDQLAGQQFF. The genes are TRBV29-1 and TRBJ2-1; 9 nucleotides line up with TRBD2. The ends lost 3 bases at V and 11 bases at J; junction bases unmatched: 5. From germline, CDR1 is SQVTM and CDR2 ANQGSEA. The CDR3 is 12 amino acids.

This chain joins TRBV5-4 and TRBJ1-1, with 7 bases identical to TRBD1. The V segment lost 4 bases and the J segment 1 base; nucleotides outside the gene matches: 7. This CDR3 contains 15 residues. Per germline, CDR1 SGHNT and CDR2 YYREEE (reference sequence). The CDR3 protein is CASSPVKGANTEAFF. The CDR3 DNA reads TGTGCCAGCAGCCCCGTTAAGGGGGCGAACACTGAAGCTTTCTTT.

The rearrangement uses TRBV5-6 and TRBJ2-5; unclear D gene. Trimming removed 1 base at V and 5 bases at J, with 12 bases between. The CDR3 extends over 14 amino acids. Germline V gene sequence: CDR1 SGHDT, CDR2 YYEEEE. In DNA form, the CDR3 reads TGTGCCAGCAGCTTGCCCCCTCAGGCGGAGACCCAGTACTTC. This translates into CASSLPPQAETQYF.